The T cell receptor (beta chain) under discussion was sequenced for a study of CD8+CD57+ T cells in acquired aplastic anemia. This CDR3 has 13 amino acids. Losses at the gene ends were 6 bases for V and 3 bases for J; bases not matched to a gene: 6. The germline gives CDR1 DFQATT, CDR2 SNEGSKA (reference sequence). CD8+CD57+ cell expansion, shown by flow cytometry, had occurred in the patients selected for sequencing. Each of the patients presented with severe acquired aplastic anemia. All patients were therapy-naive when blood was sampled. The template for TCR beta VDJ and CDR3 sequence profiling was genomic DNA. TCRdb used MiXCR to reprocess the reads, holding one entry per CDR3 protein. The top ten hold 1.1% of the sample, which has approximately 180,000 distinct CDR3 sequences, around 48% seen once. On this clonotype itself: The antigen is undetermined. A read error may explain this, as a much larger clone is one base away. This is likely a read error, given that the CDR3 carries no conserved phenylalanine or tryptophan at its end.

The study's findings and limits: Researchers report that around 30 CD8+ CDR3 sequences appeared in both patients and controls. Levels of CD8+ Simpson's diversity were not significantly distinct in patients versus controls.

This sequence originates from a human donor with aplastic anemia. The specimen was sorted CD4+, CD8+, or CD8+CD57+ T cells (not recorded which) from PBMCs. The chain combines TRBV20-1 with TRBJ2-5; 8 bases align to TRBD2. The CDR3: CSAQAGEKETQYV. CDR3 DNA sequence: TGCAGTGCCCAAGCGGGGGAAAAAGAGACCCAGTACGTC.